This entry concerns a single TCR beta chain. TCRdb derives one entry per CDR3 protein from the 5' RACE reads, leaving out DNA. The sample features approximately 150,000 distinct CDR3 sequences, with 2% to 3% in its top ten. The source of the sample is a study of monozygotic twins with inflammatory bowel disease. The CDR3 runs to 13 residues. CDR1 is MNHEY, CDR2 SVGEGT, per germline. Sequencing was performed on blood. The chain combines TRBV6-2 or TRBV6-3 with TRBJ2-5; the TCRdb call, TRBD2, lacks DNA for checking. The origin of this receptor is a human donor with ulcerative colitis or Crohn's disease, or a healthy co-twin of an affected twin (not recorded which). This chain's CDR3 is CASSYLAWETQYF.